This TCR beta chain came from a study of blood T cell repertoires in COVID-19. Germline V lookup: CDR1 LNHDA, CDR2 SQIVND (reference sequence). CDR3 length: 14 residues. V dropped 4 bases and J dropped 8; count of bases not matched to a gene: 6. The protocol was immunoSEQ multiplex PCR, while the TCRdb copy is restricted to in-frame clones and leaves out a portion. The sample has a few hundred thousand clones; approximately 82% are singletons. The sequence was collected from a man aged 35 to 55 who had recovered from COVID-19. The chain employs TRBV19 and TRBJ1-4; 8 positions match TRBD1. The sequencing input was PBMCs or T cells enriched from blood (not recorded which). This CDR3 reads CASSRTGYGEKLFF. The CDR3 nucleotides are TGTGCCAGTAGTAGGACAGGGTATGGCGAAAAACTGTTTTTT. The whole variable domain, remainder taken from reference TRBV19 and TRBJ1-4, is DGGITQSPKYLFRKEGQNVTLSCEQNLNHDAMYWYRQDPGQGLRLIYYSQIVNDFQKGDIAEGYSVSREKKESFPLTVTSAQKNPTAFYLCASSRTGYGEKLFFGSGTQLSVL.